The entry that follows covers one TCR beta chain sequence. Its antigen is unidentified. PCR used 60 Vbeta primers and 13 Jbeta primers. Profiled with immunoSEQ multiplex PCR; TCRdb holds only in-frame clones, not every one. The data hold approximately 170,000 clones, with 80% to 90% observed a single time. The CDR3 extends over 14 amino acids. Germline trimming cut 6 bases from V and 5 bases from J; bases unmatched to any gene: 6. Germline CDR1 and CDR2: MNHNY and SVGAGI (reference sequence). This sample was taken from a study of cytomegalovirus exposure and HLA in healthy donors. Regarding the study as a whole: High specificity and sensitivity for cytomegalovirus status were reported for the classifier.

The rearrangement links TRBV6-6 to TRBJ2-2; TRBD2 aligns across 7 bases. Sequenced sample: PBMCs. The TCR originated in a male donor in good health and CMV-seronegative. The CDR3 here is CASSLKAGTGELFF. CDR3 bases: TGTGCCAGCAGCCTTAAAGCGGGAACCGGGGAGCTGTTTTTT.